The 29 T cell receptor beta chains reported below all come from one sample, sequenced in a study of cytomegalovirus exposure and HLA in healthy donors. This PCR relied on a set of 60 Vbeta primers and 13 Jbeta primers. The data were produced by immunoSEQ multiplex PCR, yet TCRdb's version contains in-frame clones alone and is incomplete. The sample contains about 170,000 clones, about 73% of which appear only once. The sample consisted of PBMCs. All receptors come from a woman in her forties or fifties in good health and CMV-seropositive.

The rearrangement joins TRBV29-1 to TRBJ2-1; 10 positions agree with TRBD2. The CDR3 loop spans 15 amino acids. The trim removed 7 bases at V and 4 bases at J, leaving 10 bases unmatched. Germline loops: CDR1 SQVTM, CDR2 ANQGSEA. The CDR3 protein is CSASNLAGAYNEQFF. The DNA for the CDR3 is TGCAGCGCCTCAAATCTAGCGGGGGCTTACAATGAGCAGTTCTTC.

The V call is TRBV5-6, the J call TRBJ1-5; D ambiguous. Germline lookup yields CDR1 SGHDT and CDR2 YYEEEE. The CDR3 is made up of 15 amino acids. V was shortened by 0 bases and J by 2 bases, with 9 bases between the two germline ends. The CDR3 sequence: CASSLVSERNQPQHF. The CDR3 DNA is TGTGCCAGCAGCTTGGTCTCCGAGCGCAATCAGCCCCAGCATTTT.

The rearrangement joins TRBV9 to TRBJ2-1; D gene unclear. This CDR3 region has 12 residues. The V end lost 1 base, the J end lost 9 bases, and 8 bases lay between the germline ends. Germline CDR1 is SGDLS and CDR2 is YYNGEE. CDR3 loop: CASSVYESEQFF. The DNA of the CDR3 is TGTGCCAGCAGCGTATATGAGAGTGAGCAGTTCTTC. Filled out from reference TRBV9 and TRBJ2-1, the complete variable domain reads DSGVTQTPKHLITATGQRVTLRCSPRSGDLSVYWYQQSLDQGLQFLIQYYNGEERAKGNILERFSAQQFPDLHSELNLSSLELGDSALYFCASSVYESEQFFGPGTRLTVL.

This chain connects TRBV11-3 to TRBJ2-1; TRBD2 agrees at 9 bases. V gave up 2 bases and J gave up 4 bases; unmatched junction bases: 3. The CDR3 is made up of 15 amino acids. The germline V gene has CDR1 SGHNT and CDR2 YENEEA. The DNA of the CDR3 is TGTGCCAGCAGCTTATCTAGCGGGATTTACAATGAGCAGTTCTTC. Translating gives CASSLSSGIYNEQFF.

Worth noting for this clone: A read error may account for a junction end that differs from germline. This sequence joins TRBV7-9 and TRBJ1-1, with 9 bases identical to TRBD1. CDR3 length: 17 residues. Germline CDR1 SEHNR, CDR2 FQNEAQ (reference sequence). The CDR3: CSSSLDGGQGQNTEAFF. CDR3 DNA: TGTTCCAGCAGCTTAGACGGCGGACAGGGGCAGAACACTGAAGCTTTCTTT.

The CDR3 loop is CASSVGMNTEAFF. The CDR3 nucleotides are TGTGCCAGCAGCGTCGGGATGAACACTGAAGCTTTCTTT. The chain recombines TRBV9 with TRBJ1-1; D not certain. The CDR3 covers 13 residues. The germline V gene has CDR1 SGDLS and CDR2 YYNGEE. V was clipped by 2 bases and J by 0 bases, with 5 bases between them.

This chain links TRBV7-8 with TRBJ2-3; perhaps TRBD2 as D (6 bases). Trimming pared 1 base from V and 6 bases from J, leaving 11 bases between. The CDR3 contains 14 residues. Germline CDR1 reads SGHVS; CDR2 reads FQNEAQ. The CDR3 DNA sequence: TGTGCCAGCAGCTTAGTTGACCGGGAGGATACGCAGTATTTT. Amino acids: CASSLVDREDTQYF.

This clone was seen more than once but under ten times. This chain links TRBV2 with TRBJ1-5, with D possibly being TRBD1 (5 bases). CDR1 and CDR2 (germline): SNHLY, FYNNEI. Trimming pared 8 bases from V and 6 bases from J, leaving 14 bases between. The CDR3 totals 13 residues. The CDR3 here is CASRGGPFQPQHF. CDR3 nucleotides: TGTGCCAGCCGGGGGGGTCCCTTTCAGCCCCAGCATTTT.

The chain carries TRBV9 and TRBJ2-1, with D perhaps TRBD2 (6 bases). The V gene lost 2 bases and the J gene lost 0 bases, with 12 bases spanning the gap. CDR3 length equals 16 residues. CDR1 and CDR2 (germline): SGDLS, YYNGEE. In DNA, the CDR3 is TGTGCCAGCAGCGTTTTCCCCGGGAGCTCCTACAATGAGCAGTTCTTC. Translating gives CASSVFPGSSYNEQFF.

The genes are TRBV5-1 and TRBJ1-1; 7 nucleotides align to TRBD1. V dropped 5 bases and J dropped 1; count of bases not matched to a gene: 5. Germline V gives CDR1 SGHRS, CDR2 YFSETQ. The CDR3 has 14 residues. The CDR3 DNA sequence: TGCGCCAGCAGAAAGGGGGCAGGGAACACTGAAGCTTTCTTT. It specifies CASRKGAGNTEAFF.

For the CDR3, the DNA is TGTGCTAGTGGTTTGGTACGAGCAGGGGGCCCGCGGTATTTT. Translated, it gives CASGLVRAGGPRYF. The genes are TRBV12-5 and TRBJ2-3, with 8 bases that match TRBD1. The V segment lost 0 bases and the J segment 14 bases; nucleotides outside the gene matches: 10. CDR3 length equals 14 residues. The germline CDR1 and CDR2 sequences are LGHNT and FRNRAP.

This sequence joins TRBV23-1 and TRBJ1-1; the D gene is possibly TRBD1 (6 bases). TRBV23-1 is flagged as an ORF with uncertain function. Between the trimmed V and J ends, which lost 11 bases and 4 bases, there was a span of 14 bases. The CDR3 has 12 residues. The CDR3 here is CALGGGSTEAFF. CDR3 in DNA: TGCGCCTTAGGGGGGGGGAGCACTGAAGCTTTCTTT.

The J gene is TRBJ2-1, the V gene TRBV19; 9 positions agree with TRBD1. The CDR3 consists of 16 residues. CDR1 LNHDA and CDR2 SQIVND come from the germline V gene (reference sequence). The V segment lost 3 bases and the J segment 7 bases; nucleotides outside the gene matches: 10. Here the CDR3 reads CASSIWGTGPTNEQFF. The CDR3 DNA sequence: TGTGCCAGTAGTATCTGGGGGACAGGGCCTACGAATGAGCAGTTCTTC.

CDR3: CSVVLAGVSYNEQFF. The CDR3 region has the DNA TGCAGCGTCGTGTTAGCGGGGGTCTCCTACAATGAGCAGTTCTTC. The chain links TRBV29-1 to TRBJ2-1, with 9 bases fitting TRBD2. With V trimmed by 6 bases and J by 0 bases, 6 bases remained unmatched. The V gene's germline CDR1 is SQVTM and CDR2 ANQGSEA. The CDR3 is 15 amino acids.

The chain couples TRBV9 to TRBJ2-1; no clear D. V dropped 0 bases and J dropped 9 bases, with 7 bases sitting between them. CDR3 length: 12 residues. Germline V gives CDR1 SGDLS, CDR2 YYNGEE. The chain's CDR3 is CASSVVGGEQFF. In nucleotides, the CDR3 is TGTGCCAGCAGCGTAGTCGGTGGTGAGCAGTTCTTC. The full variable domain, its missing parts supplied by reference TRBV9 and TRBJ2-1, is DSGVTQTPKHLITATGQRVTLRCSPRSGDLSVYWYQQSLDQGLQFLIQYYNGEERAKGNILERFSAQQFPDLHSELNLSSLELGDSALYFCASSVVGGEQFFGPGTRLTVL.

The genes are TRBV5-1 and TRBJ1-2; D might be TRBD1 (5 bases). V lost 0 bases and J 6 bases, leaving 6 bases between the germline ends. The CDR3 has 12 amino acids. In germline, CDR1 is SGHRS, CDR2 YFSETQ. In DNA form, the CDR3 reads TGCGCCAGCAGCTTGGTGGGGCATGGCTACACCTTC. Amino acid sequence: CASSLVGHGYTF. The entire variable domain, with the rest obtained from reference TRBV5-1 and TRBJ1-2, is as follows: KAGVTQTPRYLIKTRGQQVTLSCSPISGHRSVSWYQQTPGQGLQFLFEYFSETQRNKGNFPGRFSGRQFSNSRSEMNVSTLELGDSALYLCASSLVGHGYTFGSGTRLTVV.

The V gene is TRBV7-2, the J gene TRBJ2-5; D is possibly TRBD2 (5 bases). The V end lost 1 base, the J end lost 6 bases, and 15 bases lay between the germline ends. CDR3 length equals 15 residues. Germline-derived CDR1 and CDR2 are SGHTA and FQGNSA. This chain's CDR3 is CASSLGSASGQTQYF. The CDR3 bases are TGTGCCAGCAGCTTAGGTTCGGCCAGCGGACAGACCCAGTACTTC.

The gene calls are TRBV7-9 and TRBJ2-2; the D gene is possibly TRBD2 (7 bases). Trimming took off 5 bases at V and 0 bases at J, with 16 bases between the two ends. Germline CDR1 is SEHNR and CDR2 is FQNEAQ (reference sequence). The CDR3 is 17 residues long. The CDR3 bases are TGTGCCAGCAGCCCCCTGGGGGGGGCCCCGAACACCGGGGAGCTGTTTTTT. Translation: CASSPLGGAPNTGELFF.

V and J are TRBV9 and TRBJ2-2, with 7 bases lining up with TRBD1. Unmatched junction bases numbered 6, after V lost 3 bases and J lost 7 bases. The CDR3 consists of 14 residues. Germline lookup yields CDR1 SGDLS and CDR2 YYNGEE. CDR3 nucleotide sequence: TGTGCCAGCAGCGCCTTAGGGGGCGACGGGGAGCTGTTTTTT. It yields the protein CASSALGGDGELFF.

Only one count was recorded for this clone. The rearrangement uses TRBV12-5 and TRBJ1-5; the D gene is possibly TRBD1 (5 bases). The germline V gene encodes CDR1 LGHNT and CDR2 FRNRAP. The CDR3 length is 11 residues. Trimming left V 0 bases short and J 11 bases short, with 5 bases between. This chain's CDR3 is CASGLVGAQHF. The CDR3 DNA reads TGTGCTAGTGGTTTGGTAGGGGCCCAGCATTTT.

This clone has only a few counts. This chain uses TRBV30 with TRBJ1-6; D is ambiguous. Germline CDR1 GTSNPN, CDR2 SVGIG (reference sequence). This CDR3 has 18 amino acids. Trimming stripped 1 base from V and 10 bases from J, with 26 bases between. This CDR3 is CAWSARPGSLILGSPLHF. The CDR3 region has the DNA TGTGCCTGGAGTGCCAGGCCGGGATCCCTAATTCTGGGATCACCCCTCCACTTT.

This chain links TRBV4-1 with TRBJ2-1, with 8 bases fitting TRBD1. Germline V gene data show CDR1 as MGHRA and CDR2 as YSYEKL. This CDR3 has 17 amino acids. J lost 3 bases, V lost 1 base, and 8 bases had no gene match. Here the CDR3 reads CASSQAPGQELYNEQFF. The CDR3 nucleotides read TGCGCCAGCAGCCAAGCCCCGGGACAGGAGCTCTACAATGAGCAGTTCTTC.

This clone turned up a few times. The chain combines TRBV19 with TRBJ2-5; 9 bases are a match to TRBD2. CDR3 size: 14 residues. The V and J ends lost 10 bases and 1 base, in that order; junction bases with no gene match: 7. Per the germline V gene, CDR1 is LNHDA and CDR2 is SQIVND (reference sequence). CDR3 residues: CANRLAGSQETQYF. In DNA, the CDR3 is TGTGCCAACCGTCTAGCGGGGAGCCAAGAGACCCAGTACTTC.

The chain uses TRBV4-1 and TRBJ2-1; D call uncertain. V was trimmed by 1 base and J by 7 bases, leaving 8 bases between them. This CDR3 has 13 amino acids. Germline V gene sequence: CDR1 MGHRA, CDR2 YSYEKL. CDR3: CASSQGGWNEQFF. The CDR3 coding sequence is TGCGCCAGCAGCCAAGGCGGCTGGAATGAGCAGTTCTTC.

This chain joins TRBV7-8 and TRBJ1-4; weak D call: TRBD1 (6 bases). CDR3 length: 13 amino acids. The germline gives CDR1 SGHVS, CDR2 FQNEAQ. Trimming cost V 0 bases and J 8 bases, with 7 bases left between them. In DNA, the CDR3 is TGTGCCAGCAGCTTAGCGGGGGCAGAAAAACTGTTTTTT. Translated: CASSLAGAEKLFF.

The chain uses TRBV6-5 and TRBJ2-5, with D maybe TRBD2 (5 bases). This CDR3 comprises 15 residues. Germline loops: CDR1 MNHEY, CDR2 SVGAGI. V dropped 0 bases and J dropped 4 bases, with 12 bases sitting between them. CDR3 DNA: TGTGCCAGCAGTTACTCGTTGAGAGGAGGAGAGACCCAGTACTTC. This translates into CASSYSLRGGETQYF.

V is TRBV6-1 and J is TRBJ2-7; perhaps TRBD2 as D (5 bases). V dropped 7 bases and J dropped 3 bases, with 13 bases sitting between them. Germline CDR1 reads MNHNS; CDR2 reads SASEGT. The CDR3 consists of 13 residues. The CDR3 region has the DNA TGTGCCAGCACCAATCCCGGGGTCTACGAGCAGTACTTC. Its protein product is CASTNPGVYEQYF.

The chain joins TRBV13 to TRBJ2-7, with a weak D call TRBD1 (7 bases). The CDR3 is made up of 17 amino acids. Trimming cost V 1 base and J 3 bases, with 19 bases left between them. CDR1 and CDR2 (germline): PRHDT, FYEKMQ (reference sequence). The CDR3 DNA reads TGTGCCAGCAGCTTAGCCCCTAGGAGGGGGCTGGGCTACGAGCAGTACTTC. Encoded protein: CASSLAPRRGLGYEQYF.

This chain links TRBV6-5 with TRBJ2-2, with D perhaps TRBD2 (5 bases). CDR3 length: 12 residues. Deletions cut 5 bases from V and 7 bases from J, with 8 bases between. The germline CDR1 and CDR2 sequences are MNHEY and SVGAGI. CDR3 in DNA: TGTGCCAGCAGTCCTAGCCGCGGGGAGCTGTTTTTT. This sequence encodes CASSPSRGELFF.